This is a list of T cell receptor beta chains from one sample in a study of STAT3 mutations in large granular lymphocyte leukemia. Here immunoSEQ multiplex PCR was the method, and the copy in TCRdb shows in-frame clones only, minus some. The repertoire holds more than 25,000 clones, with more than 60% as singletons. The specimen sequenced was peripheral blood mononuclear cells. The receptors stem from a woman between 45 and 65 years old with T-cell large granular lymphocyte leukemia. Some clones in this sample may be carry-over from other donors' samples. The CDR3 runs from the conserved cysteine through the conserved F or W. D genes are given only for firm matches. Clone size, where shown, is once, few, many, or a class for clones that have expanded.

abundance: .; v_gene: TRBV6-1; j_gene: TRBJ1-5; d_gene: .; CDR3nt: TGTGCCAGCAGTGATTTAGGGTTTGGGAATCAGCCCCAGCATTTT; CDR3aa: CASSDLGFGNQPQHF
abundance: .; v_gene: TRBV5-1; j_gene: TRBJ2-1; d_gene: TRBD2; CDR3nt: TGCGCCAGCAGACGAGTTACTAGCGGGAGGGTCGATGAGCAGTTCTTC; CDR3aa: CASRRVTSGRVDEQFF
abundance: .; v_gene: TRBV7-9; j_gene: TRBJ2-1; d_gene: TRBD1; CDR3nt: TGTGCCAGCAGGGACAGGGGTGCGGATGAGCAGTTCTTC; CDR3aa: CASRDRGADEQFF
abundance: .; v_gene: TRBV6-5; j_gene: TRBJ2-3; d_gene: TRBD1; CDR3nt: TGTGCCAGCAGTTACTACCGGACAGGAACAGATACGCAGTATTTT; CDR3aa: CASSYYRTGTDTQYF
abundance: .; v_gene: TRBV5-1; j_gene: TRBJ2-5; d_gene: .; CDR3nt: TGCGCCAGCAGCCCCGAGACTAGATGGGAGACCCAGTACTTC; CDR3aa: CASSPETRWETQYF
abundance: medium-sized; v_gene: TRBV14; j_gene: TRBJ1-2; d_gene: .; CDR3nt: TGTGCCAGCAGCCACACGAGGGAGCGAGGCTACACCTTC; CDR3aa: CASSHTRERGYTF
abundance: .; v_gene: TRBV7-2; j_gene: TRBJ1-2; d_gene: .; CDR3nt: TGTGCCAGCAGCTTAAGGTTACAGGGCCGATATGGCTACACCTTC; CDR3aa: CASSLRLQGRYGYTF
abundance: .; v_gene: TRBV9; j_gene: TRBJ1-1; d_gene: .; CDR3nt: TGTGCCAGCAGCACCCTTACGGGGAGGGCTGAAGCTTTCTTT; CDR3aa: CASSTLTGRAEAFF
abundance: .; v_gene: TRBV5-1; j_gene: TRBJ2-7; d_gene: TRBD1; CDR3nt: TGCGCCAGCAGCAAGGGAAGGGGACAGGGTTTTTCCTACGAGCAGTACTTC; CDR3aa: CASSKGRGQGFSYEQYF
abundance: .; v_gene: TRBV15; j_gene: TRBJ2-6; d_gene: TRBD1; CDR3nt: TGTGCCACCAGCAGAGTCGGGACAGGTGGGGCCAACGTCCTGACTTTC; CDR3aa: CATSRVGTGGANVLTF
abundance: few; v_gene: TRBV20-1; j_gene: TRBJ2-3; d_gene: .; CDR3nt: TGCAGTGCTATCCCCTACCGTACGCAGTATTTT; CDR3aa: CSAIPYRTQYF
abundance: .; v_gene: TRBV5-4; j_gene: TRBJ2-3; d_gene: TRBD2; CDR3nt: TGTGCCAGCAGCTCAAGGACTAGCGGGAGCGATACGCAGTATTTT; CDR3aa: CASSSRTSGSDTQYF
abundance: .; v_gene: TRBV4-3; j_gene: TRBJ1-2; d_gene: .; CDR3nt: TGCGCCAGCAGCCAAAGCCCGCAATGGACAGTTTATGGCTACACCTTC; CDR3aa: CASSQSPQWTVYGYTF
abundance: .; v_gene: TRBV7-2; j_gene: TRBJ1-5; d_gene: .; CDR3nt: TGTGCCAGCAGCCCCCGCGGGGGGGGCAATCAGCCCCAGCATTTT; CDR3aa: CASSPRGGGNQPQHF
abundance: .; v_gene: TRBV30; j_gene: TRBJ2-7; d_gene: TRBD2; CDR3nt: TGTGCCTGGAACTTGGGACTAGCGGGAGGTCGGAGCTCCTACGAGCAGTACTTC; CDR3aa: CAWNLGLAGGRSSYEQYF
abundance: .; v_gene: TRBV19; j_gene: TRBJ2-7; d_gene: TRBD2; CDR3nt: TGTGCCAGTAGTCCCGGGGGGGCGAAATACGAGCAGTACTTC; CDR3aa: CASSPGGAKYEQYF
abundance: .; v_gene: TRBV15; j_gene: TRBJ2-6; d_gene: .; CDR3nt: TGTGCCACCAGCAGAGATCACAGGGCCCCGGTGACTTTC; CDR3aa: CATSRDHRAPVTF
abundance: .; v_gene: TRBV5-4; j_gene: TRBJ2-1; d_gene: TRBD2; CDR3nt: TGTGCCAGCAGCTTGGGTGGAGCGGGATCAATCTACAATGAGCAGTTCTTC; CDR3aa: CASSLGGAGSIYNEQFF
abundance: .; v_gene: TRBV5-1; j_gene: TRBJ2-7; d_gene: .; CDR3nt: TGCGCCAGCAGCTTGCGTGGGCGGCCGAGCTACGAGCAGTACTTC; CDR3aa: CASSLRGRPSYEQYF
abundance: .; v_gene: TRBV13; j_gene: TRBJ2-3; d_gene: .; CDR3nt: TGTGCCAGCAGCACAGGAGTTAATACGCAGTATTTT; CDR3aa: CASSTGVNTQYF
abundance: .; v_gene: TRBV7-2; j_gene: TRBJ1-1; d_gene: TRBD1; CDR3nt: TGTGCCAGCAGCACTCGGGACAGGGACCAAGCTTTCTTT; CDR3aa: CASSTRDRDQAFF
abundance: .; v_gene: TRBV20-1; j_gene: TRBJ2-5; d_gene: .; CDR3nt: TGCAGTGCTAGTCAATGGGAGACCCAGTACTTC; CDR3aa: CSASQWETQYF
abundance: .; v_gene: TRBV7-9; j_gene: TRBJ1-1; d_gene: .; CDR3nt: TGTGCCAGCAGCGCCCCTGCGGAAAGGGTCATGAACACTGAAGCTTTCTTT; CDR3aa: CASSAPAERVMNTEAFF
abundance: .; v_gene: TRBV7-9; j_gene: TRBJ1-2; d_gene: TRBD1; CDR3nt: TGTGCCAGCAGCGCCGCCGGGACAGCCTATGGCTACACCTTC; CDR3aa: CASSAAGTAYGYTF
abundance: .; v_gene: TRBV18; j_gene: TRBJ2-7; d_gene: TRBD2; CDR3nt: TGTGCCAGCTCATCTCGGACTAGCGGGGCCTACGAGCAGTACTTC; CDR3aa: CASSSRTSGAYEQYF
abundance: .; v_gene: TRBV18; j_gene: TRBJ1-1; d_gene: .; CDR3nt: TGTGCCAGCTCACACTCGGGGGGGGACACTGAAGCTTTCTTT; CDR3aa: CASSHSGGDTEAFF
abundance: .; v_gene: TRBV15; j_gene: TRBJ1-4; d_gene: .; CDR3nt: TGTGCCACAAGGCGGACCAATAATGAAAAACTGTTTTTT; CDR3aa: CATRRTNNEKLFF
abundance: .; v_gene: TRBV7-9; j_gene: TRBJ2-1; d_gene: .; CDR3nt: TGTGCCAGCACTACCCCTGACCGGGCCTACAATGAGCAGTTCTTC; CDR3aa: CASTTPDRAYNEQFF
abundance: .; v_gene: TRBV13; j_gene: TRBJ2-7; d_gene: TRBD1; CDR3nt: TGTGCCAGCAGCTCCGGGACAGGGTGGTCCGAGCAGTACTTC; CDR3aa: CASSSGTGWSEQYF
abundance: .; v_gene: TRBV25-1; j_gene: TRBJ2-3; d_gene: .; CDR3nt: TGTGCCAGCAGTGAAGGCCTTACGCAGTATTTT; CDR3aa: CASSEGLTQYF
abundance: .; v_gene: TRBV5-6; j_gene: TRBJ1-1; d_gene: .; CDR3nt: TGTGCCAGCAGCTTGGGCTTGAAGGTCGGAGCTTTCTTT; CDR3aa: CASSLGLKVGAFF
abundance: .; v_gene: TRBV6-6; j_gene: TRBJ2-3; d_gene: TRBD2; CDR3nt: TGTGCCAGCAGTTTCAAGCGGGAGGCCACAGATACGCAGTATTTT; CDR3aa: CASSFKREATDTQYF
abundance: .; v_gene: TRBV18; j_gene: TRBJ2-3; d_gene: .; CDR3nt: TGTGCCAGCTCACCCCCGACAGTCACAGATACGCAGTATTTT; CDR3aa: CASSPPTVTDTQYF
abundance: few; v_gene: TRBV14; j_gene: TRBJ2-7; d_gene: .; CDR3nt: TGTGCCAGCAGCCAAGCGCCGGTGCGGAAGCAGTACTTC; CDR3aa: CASSQAPVRKQYF
abundance: once; v_gene: TRBV7-9; j_gene: TRBJ1-2; d_gene: .; CDR3nt: TGTGCCAGCAGCTTATCGCGGGGGGACTATGGCTACACCTTC; CDR3aa: CASSLSRGDYGYTF
abundance: .; v_gene: TRBV9; j_gene: TRBJ1-3; d_gene: .; CDR3nt: TGTGCCAGCAGCACCGAACAGCCAGGAAACACCATATATTTT; CDR3aa: CASSTEQPGNTIYF
abundance: .; v_gene: TRBV7-2; j_gene: TRBJ1-3; d_gene: .; CDR3nt: TGTGCCAGCAGCCCCCTGGGGAACACCATATATTTT; CDR3aa: CASSPLGNTIYF
abundance: .; v_gene: TRBV27; j_gene: TRBJ2-7; d_gene: TRBD2; CDR3nt: TGTGCCAGCAGTTTGGGGGGAGGGCCTCCCTACGAGCAGTACTTC; CDR3aa: CASSLGGGPPYEQYF
abundance: .; v_gene: TRBV5-1; j_gene: TRBJ2-3; d_gene: .; CDR3nt: TGCGCCAGCAGACTACAGGGTCACGCAGATACGCAGTATTTT; CDR3aa: CASRLQGHADTQYF
abundance: .; v_gene: TRBV7-3; j_gene: TRBJ2-5; d_gene: .; CDR3nt: TGTGCCAGTTCGAATCGGGCGGGTAGAGAGACCCAGTACTTC; CDR3aa: CASSNRAGRETQYF
abundance: .; v_gene: TRBV28; j_gene: TRBJ2-3; d_gene: .; CDR3nt: TGTGCCAGCAGGCGCGCTGGGGGCACAGATACGCAGTATTTT; CDR3aa: CASRRAGGTDTQYF
abundance: .; v_gene: TRBV5-4; j_gene: TRBJ2-7; d_gene: .; CDR3nt: TGTGCCAGCAGCTCCGTCGACAGGGGAGGGTACGAGCAGTACTTC; CDR3aa: CASSSVDRGGYEQYF
abundance: .; v_gene: TRBV27; j_gene: TRBJ2-5; d_gene: TRBD2; CDR3nt: TGTGCCAGCAGCACGGTGGCCGCGGGAGGTAAAGAGACCCAGTACTTC; CDR3aa: CASSTVAAGGKETQYF
abundance: .; v_gene: TRBV6-5; j_gene: TRBJ2-1; d_gene: .; CDR3nt: TGTGCCAGCAGTTACTCGCCCCCGGGTCATAATGAGCAGTTCTTC; CDR3aa: CASSYSPPGHNEQFF
abundance: .; v_gene: TRBV18; j_gene: TRBJ1-5; d_gene: .; CDR3nt: TGTGCCAGCTCACCAAGGGGGAGCAATCAGCCCCAGCATTTT; CDR3aa: CASSPRGSNQPQHF
abundance: .; v_gene: TRBV27; j_gene: TRBJ1-2; d_gene: .; CDR3nt: TGTGCCAGCAGTTCCATACCGCCCCGGTCTCACTATGGCTACACCTTC; CDR3aa: CASSSIPPRSHYGYTF
abundance: .; v_gene: TRBV7-3; j_gene: TRBJ2-1; d_gene: TRBD2; CDR3nt: TGTGCCAGCAGCTTCGGCGCGGGAGGAGGCCTAGGTGAGCAGTTCTTC; CDR3aa: CASSFGAGGGLGEQFF